The 18 T cell receptor beta chains in this list originate from one sample, sequenced in a study of blood T cell repertoires in COVID-19. Sequencing was performed with immunoSEQ multiplex PCR; in TCRdb, only in-frame clones are kept and a portion is missing. The sample consists of 200,000 to 300,000 clones, around 87% of them appearing once. The sample consisted of peripheral blood. The receptors come from a man aged 55 to 69 who had recovered from COVID-19.

The chain has TRBV27 and TRBJ1-6; TRBD1 aligns across 7 bases. After removal of 4 bases from V and 9 bases from J, the junction contained 9 bases not matched to a gene. The CDR3 totals 15 residues. The germline CDR1 and CDR2 sequences are MNHEY and SMNVEV (reference sequence). CDR3 nucleotides: TGTGCCAGCAGTTACGACGACAGGGAGGCTTCACCCCTCCACTTT. Translation: CASSYDDREASPLHF.

The chain combines TRBV5-5 with TRBJ2-3, with D maybe TRBD1 (5 bases). The CDR3 consists of 14 residues. CDR1 and CDR2 from the germline V gene are SGHKS and YYEKEE (reference sequence). V was clipped by 4 bases and J by 6 bases, with 15 bases between them. The CDR3 DNA is TGTGCCAGCAGCGGAGACGACAGACCCGATACGCAGTATTTT. It encodes CASSGDDRPDTQYF.

The chain employs TRBV27 and TRBJ1-1; 7 positions agree with TRBD1. The CDR3 has 16 amino acids. V shed 6 bases and J 3 bases; nucleotides not matched to a gene: 13. Looked up from germline, CDR1 is MNHEY and CDR2 is SMNVEV (reference sequence). The CDR3 coding sequence is TGTGCCAGCAGCCCGGAGGGGGCGACCCCCCACACTGAAGCTTTCTTT. Translation gives CASSPEGATPHTEAFF.

A single count supports this clone. The chain employs TRBV12-3 or TRBV12-4 and TRBJ1-2, with D possibly TRBD1 on 5 matching bases. The CDR3 loop spans 12 amino acids. Between the trimmed V and J ends, which lost 5 bases and 6 bases, there was a span of 10 bases. The CDR3: CASSRATDGYTF. CDR3 in DNA: TGTGCCAGCAGTAGAGCGACAGATGGCTACACCTTC.

This clone has just one count. The chain uses TRBV24-1 and TRBJ2-2; D not resolved. CDR1 KGHDR and CDR2 SFDVKD come from the germline V gene. Trimming shortened V by 5 bases and J by 3 bases, and 9 bases separated the two germline ends. The CDR3 is 14 residues long. Here the CDR3 DNA reads TGTGCCACCAGTGGGCAGACACACACCGGGGAGCTGTTTTTT. Translation gives CATSGQTHTGELFF.

The chain is built from TRBV6-1 and TRBJ2-2; 10 nucleotides align to TRBD1. The CDR3 extends over 18 amino acids. J gave up 5 bases and V 4 bases, and 13 bases lay outside the gene matches. Germline CDR1 MNHNS, CDR2 SASEGT. As DNA, the CDR3 is TGTGCCAGCAGTGCCCCCCGACAGGGGGCACTCCGTACCGGGGAGCTGTTTTTT. Amino acid sequence: CASSAPRQGALRTGELFF.

The chain's CDR3 is CASSEGRVLYNEQFF. CDR3 nucleotides: TGTGCCAGCAGTGAAGGCCGGGTCCTTTACAATGAGCAGTTCTTC. V is TRBV2 and J is TRBJ2-1; D is unresolved. The CDR3 is 15 residues long. Germline assignment: CDR1 SNHLY and CDR2 FYNNEI. The V and J ends lost 1 base and 4 bases respectively, with 11 bases between them.

The genes are TRBV5-1 and TRBJ2-4; 9 nucleotides agree with TRBD1. This CDR3 has 15 residues. Germline loops: CDR1 SGHRS, CDR2 YFSETQ. V gave up 3 bases and J gave up 6 bases; unmatched junction bases: 7. The CDR3 nucleotides are TGCGCCAGCAGCTCCTTGGACAGGGGCTTAAACATTCAGTACTTC. Translated, it gives CASSSLDRGLNIQYF.

CDR3 in amino acids: CASSDIFRAEAFF. Written as DNA, the CDR3 is TGTGCCAGCAGTGACATATTCAGGGCAGAAGCTTTCTTT. The chain couples TRBV6-1 to TRBJ1-1; a possible D gene is TRBD1 (5 bases). The CDR3 totals 13 residues. The V end was cut by 3 bases, the J end by 8 bases, with 13 bases between. Germline CDR1 is MNHNS and CDR2 is SASEGT.

V and J are TRBV18 and TRBJ1-2, with 10 bases aligning to TRBD1. From germline, CDR1 is KGHSH and CDR2 LQKENI. J lost 8 bases, V lost 5 bases, and 8 bases had no gene match. This CDR3 spans 14 amino acids. The DNA of the CDR3 is TGTGCCAGCTCATCGTACCGGGACAGGGGCGGCTACACCTTC. Amino acids: CASSSYRDRGGYTF. Variable domain in full (rest from reference TRBV18 and TRBJ1-2): NAGVMQNPRHLVRRRGQEARLRCSPMKGHSHVYWYRQLPEEGLKFMVYLQKENIIDESGMPKERFSAEFPKEGPSILRIQQVVRGDSAAYFCASSSYRDRGGYTFGSGTRLTVV.

The chain employs TRBV19 and TRBJ1-3; 7 nucleotides match TRBD1. The V gene end was trimmed by 1 base and the J gene end by 0 bases; junction bases not matched to a gene: 0. The V gene's germline CDR1 is LNHDA and CDR2 SQIVND (reference sequence). This CDR3 is built from 15 residues. CDR3 nucleotides: TGTGCCAGTAGTATAGGGGACAGCTCTGGAAACACCATATATTTT. Its protein is CASSIGDSSGNTIYF.

V usage is TRBV5-1 and J usage is TRBJ2-7; maybe TRBD2 (6 bases). The germline CDR1 and CDR2 sequences are SGHRS and YFSETQ. V was clipped by 0 bases and J by 7 bases, with 14 bases between them. The CDR3 has 14 residues. The CDR3 region has the DNA TGCGCCAGCAGCTTGGAAGGGACCCGGGGGGAGCAGTACTTC. Translating it yields CASSLEGTRGEQYF.

The rearrangement uses TRBV15 and TRBJ1-2; TRBD1 matches 9 bases. This CDR3 comprises 14 residues. V lost 2 bases, J lost 8 bases, and 6 bases stayed unmatched. In germline, CDR1 is LNHNV, CDR2 YYDKDF (reference sequence). This CDR3 is CATSRTGGAPGYTF. The CDR3 DNA follows: TGTGCCACCAGCAGAACAGGGGGCGCGCCGGGCTACACCTTC.

The CDR3 is CASGNETNYGYTF. The CDR3 nucleotides read TGTGCCAGCGGAAACGAGACAAACTATGGCTACACCTTC. The V and J genes are TRBV28 and TRBJ1-2; D remains unclear. The CDR3 extends over 13 amino acids. The V end was cut by 8 bases, the J end by 2 bases, with 12 bases between. From germline, CDR1 is MDHEN and CDR2 SYDVKM.

The sample holds one count of this clone. The chain carries TRBV14 and TRBJ2-3; 8 bases line up with TRBD1. The CDR3 is 17 residues long. Germline V gives CDR1 SGHDN, CDR2 FVKESK. The trim removed 4 bases at V and 2 bases at J, leaving 11 bases unmatched. The CDR3 DNA reads as TGTGCCAGCAGCCCCTATCAGGGGACAGGTTCCACAGATACGCAGTATTTT. Translated: CASSPYQGTGSTDTQYF.

The chain employs TRBV12-5 and TRBJ2-7; D unresolved. V gave up 1 base and J gave up 2 bases, with 6 bases separating them. Per the germline V gene, CDR1 is LGHNT and CDR2 is FRNRAP. The CDR3 extends over 13 amino acids. The CDR3 is CASGLGGAYEQYF. The CDR3 nucleotides are TGTGCTAGTGGTTTGGGCGGTGCCTACGAGCAGTACTTC.

The chain recombines TRBV5-1 with TRBJ2-2, with D perhaps matching TRBD1 (6 bases). Germline loops: CDR1 SGHRS, CDR2 YFSETQ. Trimming removed 4 bases from V and 4 bases from J, with 11 bases in between. The CDR3 has 14 residues. The CDR3, as DNA: TGCGCCAGCAGCCGGACAGAGCTCACCGGGGAGCTGTTTTTT. Residues: CASSRTELTGELFF.

The rearrangement joins TRBV12-3 or TRBV12-4 to TRBJ2-1; 8 bases align to TRBD1. The CDR3 runs to 12 residues. The ends lost 6 bases at V and 8 bases at J; junction bases unmatched: 3. CDR3 region: CASRMTGDEQFF. In DNA, the CDR3 is TGTGCCAGCAGGATGACAGGGGATGAGCAGTTCTTC.